In its sample, the clone carrying this T cell receptor (beta chain) was seen a few times. These data originate in a study of shared T cell receptors in the human thymus. With V trimmed by 3 bases and J by 0 bases, 5 bases remained unmatched. Per germline, CDR1 SQVTM and CDR2 ANQGSEA. The CDR3 runs to 14 residues. Data came from immunoSEQ multiplex PCR; TCRdb stores just in-frame clones and leaves some out. The sample contains hundreds of thousands of clones, approximately 90% of which appear only once. These same data were also listed under a study on human thymus T cells. That paper states: The source of the thymus tissue was resections taken during corrective heart surgery. It looked as if thymic and blood repertoires used V and J genes in a biased way.

Source material: thymocytes. The rearrangement links TRBV29-1 to TRBJ2-7; TRBD2 agrees at 7 bases. The sequence was collected from a boy under two years old with a congenital heart defect. CDR3 coding DNA: TGCAGCGTTGATACCGGGGGGAGCTCCTACGAGCAGTACTTC. As protein: CSVDTGGSSYEQYF.